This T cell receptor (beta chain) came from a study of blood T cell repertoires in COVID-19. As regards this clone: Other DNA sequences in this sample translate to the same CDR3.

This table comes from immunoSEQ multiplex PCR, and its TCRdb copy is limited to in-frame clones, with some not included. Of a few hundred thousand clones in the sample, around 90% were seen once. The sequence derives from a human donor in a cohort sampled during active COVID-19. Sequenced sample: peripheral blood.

The CDR3 bases are TGTGCCAGCAGCGTAGGAAGCGGCTCTGGAAACACCATATATTTT. This encodes CASSVGSGSGNTIYF. This chain joins TRBV9 and TRBJ1-3; D is unclear. V dropped 0 bases and J dropped 0 bases, with 7 bases sitting between them. The germline CDR1 and CDR2 sequences are SGDLS and YYNGEE. The CDR3 contains 15 residues.